The 8 T cell receptor beta chains presented below share a single source sample, sequenced in a study of Ad26.COV2.S vaccination and SARS-CoV-2 variants. Clones were sequenced by immunoSEQ multiplex PCR, and TCRdb holds only the in-frame ones, with some missing. The table lists 400,000 to 500,000 clones, around 87% of them singletons. Treatment here: 19 received Ad26.COV2.S at low or high dose, single or two shots; roughly 5 received placebo; per-sample allocation not given. Repertoires come from day 63 after the first vaccine or placebo injection. Sequences were derived from peripheral blood, sampled in a trial of Ad26.COV2.S vaccine versus placebo. The source is a person aged 18 to 65 who received the Ad26.COV2.S COVID-19 vaccine or a placebo.

The V gene is TRBV30, the J gene TRBJ1-6; 7 bases map to TRBD1. This CDR3 region has 13 residues. V lost 7 bases to trimming and J lost 9 bases; unmatched junction nucleotides: 9. Germline values: CDR1 GTSNPN, CDR2 SVGIG (reference sequence). For the CDR3, the DNA is TGTGCCTTATCAACAGGGGACGGTTCACCCCTCCACTTT. This codes for CALSTGDGSPLHF.

This clone was counted a few times. V is TRBV6-2 or TRBV6-3 and J is TRBJ2-3; 10 nucleotides align to TRBD2. V gave up 2 bases and J gave up 2 bases; unmatched junction bases: 7. The CDR3 runs 17 residues. Germline V gene data show CDR1 as MNHEY and CDR2 as SVGEGT. The chain's CDR3 is CASSYLAGESYTDTQYF. The DNA of the CDR3 is TGTGCCAGCAGTTACCTAGCGGGGGAGTCGTACACAGATACGCAGTATTTT.

The chain carries TRBV27 and TRBJ1-6, with D unresolved. The V gene's germline CDR1 is MNHEY and CDR2 SMNVEV (reference sequence). The length of the CDR3 is 16 residues. V lost 0 bases and J 7 bases, leaving 13 bases between the germline ends. The CDR3 protein is CASSLSPVLLNSPLHF. The CDR3 coding sequence is TGTGCCAGCAGTTTATCTCCAGTACTTCTGAATTCACCCCTCCACTTT.

The V gene is TRBV4-1, the J gene TRBJ2-1; perhaps TRBD1 as D (5 bases). Trimming left V 0 bases short and J 6 bases short, with 9 bases between. The CDR3 runs to 14 residues. Germline CDR1 MGHRA, CDR2 YSYEKL. In DNA form, the CDR3 reads TGCGCCAGCAGCCAAGAAAGCAGGGCCAATGAGCAGTTCTTC. As protein: CASSQESRANEQFF.

The CDR3 loop is CASSPGRRNTEAFF. CDR3 nucleotide sequence: TGTGCCAGCAGCCCGGGACGGAGGAACACTGAAGCTTTCTTT. The chain has TRBV7-8 and TRBJ1-1, with D possibly TRBD1 on 5 matching bases. CDR3 length equals 14 residues. V lost 5 bases and J 1 base, leaving 11 bases between the germline ends. Germline V gene lookup returns CDR1 SGHVS and CDR2 FQNEAQ.

This chain connects TRBV7-6 to TRBJ1-6; D uncertain. Germline V gene data show CDR1 as SGHVS and CDR2 as FNYEAQ. V was clipped by 3 bases and J by 7 bases, with 10 bases between them. The CDR3 sequence is 14 residues long. CDR3 in DNA: TGTGCCAGCAGCTTTAGGGTAGGGAATTCACCCCTCCACTTT. Translating gives CASSFRVGNSPLHF.

J is TRBJ1-1 and V is TRBV29-1; no reliable D call. V was clipped by 7 bases and J by 5 bases, with 11 bases between them. Germline lookup yields CDR1 SQVTM and CDR2 ANQGSEA. The CDR3 runs 11 residues. CDR3 region: CSAVERTEAFF. The CDR3 DNA reads TGCAGCGCCGTGGAACGGACTGAAGCTTTCTTT.

This clone was seen more than once but under ten times. This sequence joins TRBV18 and TRBJ2-1, with 10 bases fitting TRBD1. The V and J ends lost 5 bases and 7 bases, in that order; junction bases with no gene match: 8. Per the germline V gene, CDR1 is KGHSH and CDR2 is LQKENI. The length of the CDR3 is 15 residues. The DNA of the CDR3 is TGTGCCAGCTCATTCGGACAGGGGGAACTTAATGAGCAGTTCTTC. Translating gives CASSFGQGELNEQFF.